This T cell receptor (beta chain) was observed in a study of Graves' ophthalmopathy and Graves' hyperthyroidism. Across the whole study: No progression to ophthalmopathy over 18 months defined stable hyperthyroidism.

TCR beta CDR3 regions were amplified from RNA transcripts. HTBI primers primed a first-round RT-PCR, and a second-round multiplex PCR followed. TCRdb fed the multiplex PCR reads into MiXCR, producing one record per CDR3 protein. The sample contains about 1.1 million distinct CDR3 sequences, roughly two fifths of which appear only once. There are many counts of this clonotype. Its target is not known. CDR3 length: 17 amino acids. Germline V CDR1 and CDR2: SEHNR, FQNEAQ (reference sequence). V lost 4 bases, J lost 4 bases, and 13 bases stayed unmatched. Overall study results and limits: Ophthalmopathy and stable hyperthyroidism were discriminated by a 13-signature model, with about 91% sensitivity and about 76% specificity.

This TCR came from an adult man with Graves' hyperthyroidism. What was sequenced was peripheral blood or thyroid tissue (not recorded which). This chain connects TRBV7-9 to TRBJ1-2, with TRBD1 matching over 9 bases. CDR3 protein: CASSWTHSGQGRYGYTF. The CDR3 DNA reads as TGTGCCAGCAGCTGGACACACTCGGGACAGGGCCGCTATGGCTACACCTTC.